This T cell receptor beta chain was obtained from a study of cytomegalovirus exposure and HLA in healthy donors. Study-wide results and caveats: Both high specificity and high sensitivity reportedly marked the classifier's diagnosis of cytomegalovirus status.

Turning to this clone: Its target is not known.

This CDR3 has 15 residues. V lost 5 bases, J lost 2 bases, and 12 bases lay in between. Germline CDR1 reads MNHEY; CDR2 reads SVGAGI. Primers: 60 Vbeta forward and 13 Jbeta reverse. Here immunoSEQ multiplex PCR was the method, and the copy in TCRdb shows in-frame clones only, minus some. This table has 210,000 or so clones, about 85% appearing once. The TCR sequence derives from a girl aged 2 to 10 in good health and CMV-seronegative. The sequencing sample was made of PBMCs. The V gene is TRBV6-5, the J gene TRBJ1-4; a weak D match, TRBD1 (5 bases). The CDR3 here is CASSTGHGTNEKLFF. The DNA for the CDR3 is TGTGCCAGCAGTACCGGACACGGGACTAATGAAAAACTGTTTTTT.